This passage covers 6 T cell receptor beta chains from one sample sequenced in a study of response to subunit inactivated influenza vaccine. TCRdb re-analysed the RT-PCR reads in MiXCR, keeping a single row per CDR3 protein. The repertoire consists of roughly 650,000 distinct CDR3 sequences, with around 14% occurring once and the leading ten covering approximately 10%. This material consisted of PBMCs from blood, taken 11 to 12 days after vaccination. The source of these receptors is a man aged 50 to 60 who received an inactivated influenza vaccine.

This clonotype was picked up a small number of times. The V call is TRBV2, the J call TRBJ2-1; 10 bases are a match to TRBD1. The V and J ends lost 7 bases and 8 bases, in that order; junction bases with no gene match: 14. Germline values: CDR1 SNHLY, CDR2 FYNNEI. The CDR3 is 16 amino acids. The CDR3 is CASTSPGGQGLHEQFF. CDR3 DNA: TGTGCCAGCACCTCACCGGGGGGACAGGGGTTACATGAGCAGTTCTTC.

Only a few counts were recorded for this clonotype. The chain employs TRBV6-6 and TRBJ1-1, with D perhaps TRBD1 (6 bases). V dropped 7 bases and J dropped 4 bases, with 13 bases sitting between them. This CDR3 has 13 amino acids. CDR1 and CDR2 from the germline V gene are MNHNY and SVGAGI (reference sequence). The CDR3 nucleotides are TGTGCCAGCAAAAGGGGGGCCAGCACTGAAGCTTTCTTT. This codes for CASKRGASTEAFF.

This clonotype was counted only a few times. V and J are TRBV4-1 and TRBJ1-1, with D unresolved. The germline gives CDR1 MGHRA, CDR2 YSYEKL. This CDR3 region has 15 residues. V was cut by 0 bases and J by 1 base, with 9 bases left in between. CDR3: CASSQDHRPNTEAFF. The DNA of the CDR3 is TGCGCCAGCAGCCAAGATCACCGACCGAACACTGAAGCTTTCTTT.

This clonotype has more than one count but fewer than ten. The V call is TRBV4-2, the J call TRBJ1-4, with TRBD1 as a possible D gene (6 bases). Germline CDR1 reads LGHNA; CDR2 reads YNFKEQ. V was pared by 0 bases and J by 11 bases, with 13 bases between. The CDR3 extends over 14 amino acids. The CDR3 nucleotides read TGTGCCAGCAGCCAAGAAGGCGGGGGGCGGAAACTGTTTTTT. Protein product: CASSQEGGGRKLFF.

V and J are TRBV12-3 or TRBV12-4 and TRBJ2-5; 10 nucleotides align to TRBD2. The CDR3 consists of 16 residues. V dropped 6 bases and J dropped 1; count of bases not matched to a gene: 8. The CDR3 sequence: CASSFSSGSFQETQYF. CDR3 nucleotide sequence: TGTGCCAGCAGCTTTTCTAGCGGGAGTTTCCAAGAGACCCAGTACTTC.

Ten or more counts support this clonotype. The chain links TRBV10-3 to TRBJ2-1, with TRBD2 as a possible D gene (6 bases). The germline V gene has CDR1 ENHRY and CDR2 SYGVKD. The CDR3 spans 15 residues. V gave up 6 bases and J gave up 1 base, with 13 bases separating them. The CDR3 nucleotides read TGTGCCATCAGGGGAGGTATCGGTTCCTACAATGAGCAGTTCTTC. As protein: CAIRGGIGSYNEQFF.